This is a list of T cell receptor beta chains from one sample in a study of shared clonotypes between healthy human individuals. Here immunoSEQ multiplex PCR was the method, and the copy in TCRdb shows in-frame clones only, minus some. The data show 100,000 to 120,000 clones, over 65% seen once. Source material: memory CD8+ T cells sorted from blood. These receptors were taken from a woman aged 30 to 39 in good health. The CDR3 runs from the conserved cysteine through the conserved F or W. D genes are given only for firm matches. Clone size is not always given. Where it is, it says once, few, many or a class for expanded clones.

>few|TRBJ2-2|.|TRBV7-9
TGTGCCAGCAGCCCTAGGGGCTACACCGGGGAGCTGTTTTTT
CASSPRGYTGELFF
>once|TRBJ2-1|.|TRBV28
TGTGCCAGCAGAACGGGAGAGGCTTACCTCGATGAGCAGTTCTTC
CASRTGEAYLDEQFF
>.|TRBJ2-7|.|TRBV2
TGTGCCAGCATCTGGGGATCTGAGCAGTACTTC
CASIWGSEQYF
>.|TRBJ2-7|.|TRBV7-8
TGTGCCAGCAGGATGCGGGGACAGCCCTCCTACGAGCAGTACTTC
CASRMRGQPSYEQYF
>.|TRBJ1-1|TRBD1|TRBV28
TGTGCCAGCAGTTACGGGACAGGGAGGGGTGAAGCTTTCTTT
CASSYGTGRGEAFF
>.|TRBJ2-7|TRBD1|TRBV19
TGTGCCAGTAGTATAGATTGGGCCAGGGGGCGCGAGCAGTACTTC
CASSIDWARGREQYF
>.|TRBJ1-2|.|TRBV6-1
TGTGCCATCCCCCTCTTGGGGGGCTACACCTTC
CAIPLLGGYTF
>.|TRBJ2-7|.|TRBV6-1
TGTGCCAGCAGTGAAGGGTTAAGATACGAGCAGTACTTC
CASSEGLRYEQYF
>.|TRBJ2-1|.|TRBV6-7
TGTGCCAGCAGTTTACTAGGCGGGGCTTCCTACAATGAGCAGTTCTTC
CASSLLGGASYNEQFF
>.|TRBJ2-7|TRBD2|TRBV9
TGTGCCAGCAGCCCACGGACTAGCGGGAGCTACGAGCAGTACTTC
CASSPRTSGSYEQYF
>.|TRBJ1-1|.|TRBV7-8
TGTGCCAGCAGCTTATTCCCCCCCATGGCAGGGAACACTGAAGCTTTCTTT
CASSLFPPMAGNTEAFF
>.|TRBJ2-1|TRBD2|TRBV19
TGTGCCAGTAGTACCCGGACTAGCGGGATAAATGAGCAGTTCTTC
CASSTRTSGINEQFF
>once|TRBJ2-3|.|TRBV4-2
TGTGCCAGCAGCCAAGATAGGTGGGACTCAAGCACAGATACGCAGTATTTT
CASSQDRWDSSTDTQYF
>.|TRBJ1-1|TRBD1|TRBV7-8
TGTGCCAGCAGGTTCCGCAGGGGGGACACTGAAGCTTTCTTT
CASRFRRGDTEAFF
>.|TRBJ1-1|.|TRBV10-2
TGCGCCAGCAGTGAGAAATTGAGGGCTGAAGCTTTCTTT
CASSEKLRAEAFF
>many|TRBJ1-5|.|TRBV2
TGTGCCAGCAGTGAAGGGAGTATTAGCAATCAGCCCCAGCATTTT
CASSEGSISNQPQHF
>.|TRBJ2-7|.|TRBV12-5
TGTGCTAGTGGTAAAACGAGGACTCCGCCTAACTCCTACGAGCAGTACTTC
CASGKTRTPPNSYEQYF
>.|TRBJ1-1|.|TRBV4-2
TGTGCCAGCAGCCAAGATCTGGTCAGGGGTTGGACTGAAGCTTTCTTT
CASSQDLVRGWTEAFF
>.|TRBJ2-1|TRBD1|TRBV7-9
TGTGCCAGCACCCCTCGACAGGGGGCGCACGAGCAGTTCTTC
CASTPRQGAHEQFF
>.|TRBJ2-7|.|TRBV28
TGTGCCAGCAGTTTAGGAGGGCTCGAGCAGTACTTC
CASSLGGLEQYF
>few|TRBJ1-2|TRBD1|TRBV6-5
TGTGCCAGCACTCATTCAGGGGGGGGAGATGGCTACACCTTC
CASTHSGGGDGYTF
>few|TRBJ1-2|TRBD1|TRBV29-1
TGCAGCGTTGTCCCAGGGGGAGGGGGCTACACCTTC
CSVVPGGGGYTF
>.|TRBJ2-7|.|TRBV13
TGTGCCAGCAGTCAGCGGGTGTCCAACTACGAGCAGTACTTC
CASSQRVSNYEQYF
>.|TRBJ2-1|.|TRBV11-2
TGTGCCAGCACCACCTACGTGGCCCTCGACAATGAGCAGTTCTTC
CASTTYVALDNEQFF
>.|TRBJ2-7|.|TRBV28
TGTGCCAGCAGGGTAATCGGACGGACTTTCCACCCCTACGAGCAGTACTTC
CASRVIGRTFHPYEQYF
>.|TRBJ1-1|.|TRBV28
TGTGCCAGCAGTCCCCTGGGACTGTTTGAAGCTTTCTTT
CASSPLGLFEAFF
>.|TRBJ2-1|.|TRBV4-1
TGCGCCAGCAGCCAAGATGCTAGCTCCTACAATGAGCAGTTCTTC
CASSQDASSYNEQFF
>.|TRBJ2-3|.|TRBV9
TGTGCCAGCAGCCAGGGGGGGGAAGATACGCAGTATTTT
CASSQGGEDTQYF
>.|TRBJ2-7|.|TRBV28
TGTGCCAGCAGTTTTCATGCCCAGGGCGGAAACCTGGGGGAGCAGTACTTC
CASSFHAQGGNLGEQYF
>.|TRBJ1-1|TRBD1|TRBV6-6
TGTGCCAGCACTTTGACAGGGGGCACGGAAGCTTTCTTT
CASTLTGGTEAFF
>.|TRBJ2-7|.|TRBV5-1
TGCGCCAGCAGCTTGGCTTGGGGCCTCTCCTACGAGCAGTACTTC
CASSLAWGLSYEQYF
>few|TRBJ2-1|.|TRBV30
TGTGCCTGGAGTGCCTCAGACGGCAATGAGCAGTTCTTC
CAWSASDGNEQFF
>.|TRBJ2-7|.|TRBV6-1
TGTGCCAGCAGTGAAGCGCGGGCGCTTTACTACGAGCAGTACTTC
CASSEARALYYEQYF
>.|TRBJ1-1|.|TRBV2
TGTGCCAGCAGTGAAGCGGGGACACTAGTTATGAACACTGAAGCTTTCTTT
CASSEAGTLVMNTEAFF
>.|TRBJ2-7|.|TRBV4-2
TGTGCCAGCAGCCAAGGCCCCGCGGCTAGCTTCCACGAGCAGTACTTC
CASSQGPAASFHEQYF
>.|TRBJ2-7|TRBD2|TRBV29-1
TGCAGCGTGGGGAGCGGGAGGGTCGGCTACGAGCAGTACTTC
CSVGSGRVGYEQYF
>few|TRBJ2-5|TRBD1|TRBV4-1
TGCGCCAGCAGCCAAGAGGACAGGCCCGAGACCCAGTACTTC
CASSQEDRPETQYF